Below are 4 T cell receptor beta chains sequenced from a single sample in a study of T cell responses to AZD1222 COVID-19 vaccine. Generated by immunoSEQ multiplex PCR, the TCRdb table keeps only in-frame clones and is missing some. This sample carries about 120,000 clones, nearly 90% of them seen once, and the ten largest clones take around 3.2%. The source was peripheral blood, collected on day 0 of AZD1222 vaccination. The receptors derive from an adult in good health.

V is TRBV7-3 and J is TRBJ2-1; the match to TRBD2 covers 8 bases. Germline CDR1 and CDR2: SGHTA and FQGTGA. This CDR3 has 16 amino acids. V was clipped by 4 bases and J by 0 bases; unmatched bases: 5. CDR3 in DNA: TGTGCCAGCAGCTCCCGGGGGGGGAGCTCCTACAATGAGCAGTTCTTC. Amino acids: CASSSRGGSSYNEQFF.

The genes are TRBV28 and TRBJ1-1; D is uncertain. CDR3 length: 14 residues. Germline lookup yields CDR1 MDHEN and CDR2 SYDVKM. V lost 2 bases and J lost 2, with 9 bases in between. CDR3 bases: TGTGCCAGCAGTTTAGAGACGACCAACACTGAAGCTTTCTTT. Translation gives CASSLETTNTEAFF.

The J gene is TRBJ2-7, the V gene TRBV5-1; 11 nucleotides match TRBD1. Germline CDR1 reads SGHRS; CDR2 reads YFSETQ. The CDR3 extends over 16 amino acids. Trimming took 3 bases from V and 7 from J; bases not matched to a gene: 12. CDR3 sequence reads: CASSSPGGQGAREQYF. The CDR3 DNA sequence: TGCGCCAGCAGCTCTCCCGGCGGACAGGGGGCCCGGGAGCAGTACTTC.

The gene calls are TRBV5-1 and TRBJ1-3; D possibly corresponds to TRBD1 (6 bases). The CDR3 spans 16 residues. V shed 3 bases and J shed 0 bases, with 13 bases lying between them. The germline CDR1 and CDR2 sequences are SGHRS and YFSETQ. The CDR3 region is CASSSGTQISGNTIYF. CDR3 in DNA: TGCGCCAGCAGCTCCGGGACACAAATCTCTGGAAACACCATATATTTT.